These 27 T cell receptor beta chains were sequenced from one sample in a study of T cells in Graves' hyperthyroidism and ophthalmopathy. Researchers took RNA transcripts and amplified the TCR beta CDR3 regions from them. The HTBI primer set was used in a first-round RT-PCR of the TCR CDR3. TCRdb itself ran the multiplex PCR reads through MiXCR, one entry per CDR3 protein. The sample lists 500,000 to 750,000 distinct CDR3 sequences, approximately 15% occurring once. Sequencing used blood. Receptor source: a woman in her twenties or thirties with Graves' hyperthyroidism.

This clonotype was seen at least ten times. The chain uses TRBV20-1 and TRBJ2-5, with 12 bases lining up with TRBD2. CDR3 length equals 16 residues. CDR1 is DFQATT, CDR2 SNEGSKA, per germline (reference sequence). With V trimmed by 4 bases and J by 5 bases, 11 bases remained unmatched. CDR3 protein: CSATTSGREGGETQYF. CDR3 in DNA: TGCAGTGCTACGACTAGCGGGAGAGAGGGAGGGGAGACCCAGTACTTC.

This clonotype was seen repeatedly, ten times or more. This CDR3 is CASSLWAGAKNIQYF. In DNA, the CDR3 is TGTGCCAGCAGTTTATGGGCGGGGGCCAAAAACATTCAGTACTTC. The chain carries TRBV28 and TRBJ2-4; D might be TRBD2 (6 bases). Per germline, CDR1 MDHEN and CDR2 SYDVKM. CDR3 length: 15 amino acids. V lost 0 bases and J lost 1, with 7 bases in between.

This chain connects TRBV5-6 to TRBJ2-2, with 8 bases lining up with TRBD1. V trimming: 3 bases; J trimming: 6 bases; junction bases outside the gene matches: 7. CDR3 length equals 15 residues. The germline V gene has CDR1 SGHDT and CDR2 YYEEEE. In DNA form, the CDR3 reads TGTGCCAGCAGCTATGACAGGGGAAGATCCGGGGAGCTGTTTTTT. Translation: CASSYDRGRSGELFF.

Of note for this clonotype: A clone one base away is much larger, so this may be a read error. The rearrangement links TRBV5-1 to TRBJ1-1; D gene ambiguous. The CDR3 runs to 14 residues. Per germline, CDR1 SGHRS and CDR2 YFSETQ. The CDR3 is CVSSVGSPGTEAFF. CDR3 DNA: TGCGTCAGCAGCGTAGGATCCCCGGGGACTGAAGCTTTCTTT.

This clonotype was observed a handful of times. This chain uses TRBV27 with TRBJ2-3, with D possibly TRBD2 on 5 matching bases. There are 14 residues in the CDR3. Germline CDR1 reads MNHEY; CDR2 reads SMNVEV (reference sequence). V was clipped by 4 bases and J by 4 bases, with 12 bases between them. The CDR3 coding sequence is TGTGCCAGCAGTTCGAGGGCGAATGCAGATACGCAGTATTTT. It specifies CASSSRANADTQYF.

The chain joins TRBV7-9 to TRBJ2-7, with D perhaps matching TRBD2 (7 bases). Germline V lookup: CDR1 SEHNR, CDR2 FQNEAQ (reference sequence). V lost 7 bases, J lost 0 bases, and 16 bases lay in between. The CDR3 has 15 residues. The CDR3 spells CASTHGGGGSYEQYF. CDR3 sequence (DNA): TGTGCCAGCACCCATGGGGGGGGCGGCTCCTACGAGCAGTACTTC. Filled out from reference TRBV7-9 and TRBJ2-7, the complete variable domain reads DTGVSQNPRHKITKRGQNVTFRCDPISEHNRLYWYRQTLGQGPEFLTYFQNEAQLEKSRLLSDRFSAERPKGSFSTLEIQRTEQGDSAMYLCASTHGGGGSYEQYFGPGTRLTVT.

This clonotype showed up just a few times. The chain has TRBV18 and TRBJ2-5, with 10 bases aligning to TRBD2. Germline V gene data show CDR1 as KGHSH and CDR2 as LQKENI. Trimming at V came to 0 bases and at J to 0 bases, leaving 4 bases not matched to a gene. The CDR3 spans 17 residues. CDR3 in DNA: TGTGCCAGCTCACCACCCTATAGCGGGAGGTACCAAGAGACCCAGTACTTC. This translates into CASSPPYSGRYQETQYF.

The chain joins TRBV19 to TRBJ2-1; D uncertain. V shed 4 bases and J shed 10 bases, with 17 bases lying between them. CDR3 length: 14 amino acids. Per germline, CDR1 LNHDA and CDR2 SQIVND (reference sequence). The CDR3 DNA reads TGTGCCAGTAGTAAAAAAGGACCAGCAGTCGAGCAGTTCTTC. Protein product: CASSKKGPAVEQFF. Full variable domain (missing parts from reference TRBV19 and TRBJ2-1): DGGITQSPKYLFRKEGQNVTLSCEQNLNHDAMYWYRQDPGQGLRLIYYSQIVNDFQKGDIAEGYSVSREKKESFPLTVTSAQKNPTAFYLCASSKKGPAVEQFFGPGTRLTVL.

This clonotype occurred a few times. V gene TRBV6-1 combines with J gene TRBJ2-3; TRBD1 aligns across 7 bases. The V and J ends lost 4 bases and 6 bases, in that order; junction bases with no gene match: 7. The CDR3 has 14 residues. CDR1 MNHNS and CDR2 SASEGT come from the germline V gene. The DNA of the CDR3 is TGTGCCAGCAGTGCCGAGGGGGCGTCGGATACGCAGTATTTT. Its translation: CASSAEGASDTQYF.

This clonotype has a count of ten or more. The chain joins TRBV3-1 to TRBJ2-1, with TRBD2 matching over 10 bases. Germline values: CDR1 LGHDT, CDR2 YNNKEL (reference sequence). V shed 1 base, J shed 0 bases, and the junction held 9 bases outside the gene matches. The CDR3 totals 19 residues. The CDR3 DNA is TGTGCCAGCAGCCAAGGGGTAGCGGGAGGAGTTAGCTCCTACAATGAGCAGTTCTTC. This encodes CASSQGVAGGVSSYNEQFF.

This clonotype was observed a few times. The chain recombines TRBV2 with TRBJ1-1, with 7 bases identical to TRBD1. The germline V gene encodes CDR1 SNHLY and CDR2 FYNNEI. V lost 3 bases, J lost 1 base, and 5 bases stayed unmatched. The CDR3 spans 15 residues. This chain's CDR3 is CASSESRTGNTEAFF. CDR3 bases: TGTGCCAGCAGTGAGTCTAGGACAGGGAACACTGAAGCTTTCTTT.

The table lists this clonotype with many counts. The chain carries TRBV7-2 and TRBJ2-3; 16 nucleotides agree with TRBD2. V lost 0 bases and J lost 6; bases outside the gene matches: 3. CDR3 length: 17 amino acids. Germline CDR1 SGHTA, CDR2 FQGNSA. The CDR3 region is CASSLAGLAGGQDTQYF. CDR3 sequence (DNA): TGTGCCAGCAGCTTAGCGGGACTAGCGGGAGGGCAGGATACGCAGTATTTT.

V usage is TRBV7-9 and J usage is TRBJ1-4, with a tentative D call TRBD1 (5 bases). Germline CDR1 SEHNR, CDR2 FQNEAQ (reference sequence). Deletions cut 0 bases from V and 8 bases from J, with 13 bases between. The CDR3 is made up of 15 amino acids. The CDR3 spells CASSLASGKGEKLFF. CDR3 DNA sequence: TGTGCCAGCAGCTTAGCCTCAGGGAAAGGCGAAAAACTGTTTTTT.

As to this clonotype: This sequence may be a read error, since a much larger clone differs from it by one base. V and J are TRBV30 and TRBJ1-5; unclear D gene. Trimming pared 2 bases from V and 7 bases from J, leaving 12 bases between. Germline V gene data show CDR1 as GTSNPN and CDR2 as SVGIG (reference sequence). There are 13 residues in the CDR3. The CDR3 protein is CAWSREARQPQHF. The CDR3 DNA follows: TGTGCCTGGAGTCGAGAGGCGAGGCAGCCCCAGCATTTT.

This clonotype was detected ten times or more. This chain connects TRBV11-2 to TRBJ2-7; D may be TRBD1 (6 bases). Germline CDR1 is SGHAT and CDR2 is FQNNGV. Between the trimmed V and J ends, which lost 0 bases and 3 bases, there was a span of 15 bases. There are 16 residues in the CDR3. In DNA, the CDR3 is TGTGCCAGCAGCTTAGATCGTGGACAGAGATTCTACGAGCAGTACTTC. Encoded protein: CASSLDRGQRFYEQYF. The full variable domain, completed using reference TRBV11-2 and TRBJ2-7, is EAGVAQSPRYKIIEKRQSVAFWCNPISGHATLYWYQQILGQGPKLLIQFQNNGVVDDSQLPKDRFSAERLKGVDSTLKIQPAKLEDSAVYLCASSLDRGQRFYEQYFGPGTRLTVT.

The V and J genes are TRBV7-2 and TRBJ1-6; TRBD1 aligns across 7 bases. The length of the CDR3 is 15 residues. Per germline, CDR1 SGHTA and CDR2 FQGNSA. J gave up 7 bases and V 5 bases, and 8 bases lay outside the gene matches. Here the CDR3 reads CASSITTGLNSPLHF. DNA for the CDR3: TGTGCCAGCAGCATAACGACAGGGCTCAATTCACCCCTCCACTTT.

This clonotype has just a few counts. This chain joins TRBV24-1 and TRBJ1-5; D remains unclear. The germline gives CDR1 KGHDR, CDR2 SFDVKD. This CDR3 has 14 residues. The V gene lost 4 bases and the J gene lost 5 bases, with 11 bases spanning the gap. The CDR3 DNA reads as TGTGCCACCAGTGAGACCGGGAGCTATCAGCCCCAGCATTTT. Encoded protein: CATSETGSYQPQHF.

This clonotype was found many times. CDR3 nucleotides: TGTGCCAGCAGCGTCTGGCTAGCGGGATACCGTGATGAGCAGTTCTTC. Translating it yields CASSVWLAGYRDEQFF. This chain connects TRBV7-8 to TRBJ2-1; 9 nucleotides line up with TRBD2. The CDR3 loop spans 16 amino acids. V lost 5 bases to trimming and J lost 8 bases; unmatched junction nucleotides: 13. From germline, CDR1 is SGHVS and CDR2 FQNEAQ.

Turning to this clonotype: A much more abundant neighbour one base away suggests this may be a read error. The chain employs TRBV12-3 or TRBV12-4 and TRBJ2-2, with D possibly being TRBD2 (5 bases). This CDR3 comprises 15 residues. V dropped 6 bases and J dropped 7 bases, with 18 bases sitting between them. In nucleotides, the CDR3 is TGTGCCAGCAGCCAAGCTAGAGGGAGCGTCGGGGAGCTGTTTTTT. As protein: CASSQARGSVGELFF.

V usage is TRBV29-1 and J usage is TRBJ2-3; D ambiguous. Trimming shortened V by 6 bases and J by 0 bases, and 10 bases separated the two germline ends. The CDR3 length is 13 residues. Germline V gene data show CDR1 as SQVTM and CDR2 as ANQGSEA. CDR3 nucleotide sequence: TGCAGCGTGGAGAAAAGGAGCACAGATACGCAGTATTTT. It yields the protein CSVEKRSTDTQYF.

This clonotype occurred many times. The chain is built from TRBV6-1 and TRBJ1-6; 8 bases match TRBD1. Germline values: CDR1 MNHNS, CDR2 SASEGT. The CDR3 is 14 amino acids. With 6 bases clipped from V and 5 bases from J, the junction kept 3 bases outside the gene matches. The CDR3 spells CASRKDRDNSPLHF. CDR3 bases: TGTGCCAGCAGGAAGGACAGGGATAATTCACCCCTCCACTTT.

As for this clonotype: Given a much more abundant clone one base away, this may be a read error. The CDR3 here is CASLGTVIETQYF. CDR3 bases: TGTGCCAGCCTGGGGACGGTGATCGAGACCCAGTACTTC. The rearrangement links TRBV2 to TRBJ2-5; either TRBD1 or TRBD2 may supply D (5 bases each). The CDR3 sequence is 13 residues long. Trimming removed 8 bases at V and 5 bases at J, with 15 bases between. Germline V gene sequence: CDR1 SNHLY, CDR2 FYNNEI.

The sample holds many counts of this clonotype. CDR3 region: CASSRTSGRAEGEQYF. CDR3 nucleotides: TGTGCCAGCAGCCGGACTAGCGGGAGGGCCGAGGGGGAGCAGTACTTC. V gene TRBV7-9 combines with J gene TRBJ2-7; 15 nucleotides line up with TRBD2. After removal of 5 bases from V and 7 bases from J, the junction contained 9 bases not matched to a gene. Germline V gene sequence: CDR1 SEHNR, CDR2 FQNEAQ (reference sequence). The CDR3 totals 16 residues.

This clonotype was seen many times. The chain is built from TRBV14 and TRBJ2-5; TRBD2 agrees at 14 bases. Germline-derived CDR1 and CDR2 are SGHDN and FVKESK. J was trimmed by 4 bases and V by 1 base; bases with no gene match: 2. The CDR3 runs 16 residues. The CDR3 DNA reads TGTGCCAGCAGCCAAGGCGGGACTAGCGGGAGAGAGACCCAGTACTTC. Translated, it gives CASSQGGTSGRETQYF.

This clonotype was counted a few times. V and J are TRBV11-1 and TRBJ2-1; 8 bases align to TRBD2. Losses at the gene ends were 5 bases for V and 4 bases for J; bases not matched to a gene: 13. The CDR3 sequence is 17 residues long. Germline values: CDR1 SGHAT, CDR2 FQDESV (reference sequence). The CDR3 bases are TGTGCCAGCAGCCAAGAATTGGTAGCGGGACTTTACAATGAGCAGTTCTTC. Its protein product is CASSQELVAGLYNEQFF.

This clonotype was found many times. The rearrangement uses TRBV6-5 and TRBJ2-4; 8 nucleotides match TRBD2. Germline V CDR1 and CDR2: MNHEY, SVGAGI. Trimming removed 1 base from V and 0 bases from J; junction bases left unmatched: 14. CDR3 length equals 20 residues. CDR3 loop: CASSYLASGRIELAKNIQYF. The CDR3 DNA is TGTGCCAGCAGTTACTTGGCTAGCGGGCGGATCGAGCTAGCCAAAAACATTCAGTACTTC.

The chain recombines TRBV30 with TRBJ2-2, with TRBD2 as a possible D gene (5 bases). Germline V gene sequence: CDR1 GTSNPN, CDR2 SVGIG (reference sequence). This CDR3 is built from 13 residues. Trimming shortened V by 7 bases and J by 5 bases, and 14 bases separated the two germline ends. The CDR3 loop reads CAFNPRVTGELFF. In DNA form, the CDR3 reads TGTGCCTTCAACCCGAGGGTTACCGGGGAGCTGTTTTTT.